The clone carrying this T cell receptor (beta chain) was counted a few times. Its target is not known. This sample was included in a study of cytomegalovirus exposure and HLA in healthy donors. Background on the study: The roughly 110 validation repertoires were reported in a later analysis to have been generated on the same platform as the approximately 700 first-cohort repertoires. Regarding the study as a whole: Across donors, most TCRs were seen rarely, yet some public ones were widespread. Clusters of TCRs from the first cohort tended to co-occur in the roughly 120 validation repertoires (as a later analysis found).

V was pared by 3 bases and J by 2 bases, with 13 bases between. The CDR3 length is 16 residues. CDR1 is MGHDK, CDR2 SYGVNS, per germline. The donors were members of the approximately 120-subject validation cohort (separate from the roughly 680-subject first cohort). Sequencing used immunoSEQ multiplex PCR; TCRdb keeps in-frame clones, though not all of them. The sample consists of some 340,000 clones, roughly 87% of them appearing once. The chain joins TRBV25-1 to TRBJ1-4; unclear D gene. Sequenced material: PBMCs. The clonotype was recovered from a woman aged 30 to 39 in good health and CMV-seropositive. The CDR3 DNA sequence: TGTGCCAGCAGTGACCTCCGGACGCATACTAATGAAAAACTGTTTTTT. Its translation: CASSDLRTHTNEKLFF.